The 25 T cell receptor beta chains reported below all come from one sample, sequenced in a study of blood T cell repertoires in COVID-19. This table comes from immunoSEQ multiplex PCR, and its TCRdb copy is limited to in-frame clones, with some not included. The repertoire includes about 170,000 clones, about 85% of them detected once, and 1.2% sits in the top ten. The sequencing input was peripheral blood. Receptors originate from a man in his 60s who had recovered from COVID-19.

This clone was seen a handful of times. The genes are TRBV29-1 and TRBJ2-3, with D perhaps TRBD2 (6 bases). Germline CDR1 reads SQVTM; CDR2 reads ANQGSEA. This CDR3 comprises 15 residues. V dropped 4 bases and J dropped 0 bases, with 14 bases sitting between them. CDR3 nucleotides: TGCAGCGTTGGAACGGGGACTGGAAGCACAGATACGCAGTATTTT. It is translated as CSVGTGTGSTDTQYF.

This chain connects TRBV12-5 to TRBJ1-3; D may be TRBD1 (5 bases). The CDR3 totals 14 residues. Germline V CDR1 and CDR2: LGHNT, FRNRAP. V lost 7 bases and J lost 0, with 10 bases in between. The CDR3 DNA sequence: TGTGCTAGTGCCTCGGGGGACTCTGGAAACACCATATATTTT. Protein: CASASGDSGNTIYF.

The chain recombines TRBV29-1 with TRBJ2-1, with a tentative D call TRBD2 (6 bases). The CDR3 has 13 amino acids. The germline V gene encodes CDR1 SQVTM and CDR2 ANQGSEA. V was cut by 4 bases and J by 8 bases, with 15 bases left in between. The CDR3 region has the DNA TGCAGCGTTGTAAGCGGGTTAAGCGATGAGCAGTTCTTC. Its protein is CSVVSGLSDEQFF.

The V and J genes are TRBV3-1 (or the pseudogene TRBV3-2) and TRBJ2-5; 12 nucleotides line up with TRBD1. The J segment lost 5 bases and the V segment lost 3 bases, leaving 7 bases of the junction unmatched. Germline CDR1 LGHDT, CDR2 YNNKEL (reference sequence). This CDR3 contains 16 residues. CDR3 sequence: CASSHAGTGGAETQYF. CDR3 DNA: TGTGCCAGCAGCCACGCCGGGACAGGGGGCGCGGAGACCCAGTACTTC.

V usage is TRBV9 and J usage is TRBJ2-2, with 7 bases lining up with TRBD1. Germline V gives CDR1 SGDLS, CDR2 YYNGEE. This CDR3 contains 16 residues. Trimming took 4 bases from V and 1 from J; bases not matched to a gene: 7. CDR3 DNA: TGTGCCAGCAGCTCTAGGGGACAGAGGAACACCGGGGAGCTGTTTTTT. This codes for CASSSRGQRNTGELFF.

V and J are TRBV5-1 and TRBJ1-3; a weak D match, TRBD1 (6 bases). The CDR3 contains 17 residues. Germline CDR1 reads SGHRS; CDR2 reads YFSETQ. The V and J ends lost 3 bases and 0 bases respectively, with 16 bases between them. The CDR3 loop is CASSSDPTGNSGNTIYF. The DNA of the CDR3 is TGCGCCAGCAGCTCGGACCCCACAGGGAACTCTGGAAACACCATATATTTT.

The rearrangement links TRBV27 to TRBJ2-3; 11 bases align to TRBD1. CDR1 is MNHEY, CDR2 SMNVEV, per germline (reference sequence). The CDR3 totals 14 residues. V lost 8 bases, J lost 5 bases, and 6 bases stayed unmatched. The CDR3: CASRRTGGKDTQYF. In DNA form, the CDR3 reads TGTGCCAGCCGCCGGACAGGGGGCAAAGATACGCAGTATTTT.

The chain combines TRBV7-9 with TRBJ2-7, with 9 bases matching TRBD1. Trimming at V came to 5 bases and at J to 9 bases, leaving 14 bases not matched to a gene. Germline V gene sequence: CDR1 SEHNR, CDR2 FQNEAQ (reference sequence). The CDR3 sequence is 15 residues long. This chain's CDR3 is CASSPRGTGGLGQYF. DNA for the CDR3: TGTGCCAGCAGCCCCCGTGGAACAGGGGGCTTAGGGCAGTACTTC.

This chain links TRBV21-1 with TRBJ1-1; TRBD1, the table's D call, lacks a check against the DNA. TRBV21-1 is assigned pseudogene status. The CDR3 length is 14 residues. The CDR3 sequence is CASRERAGNTEAFF. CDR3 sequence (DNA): TGTGCCAGCAGAGAACGAGCAGGGAACACTGAAGCTTTCTTT.

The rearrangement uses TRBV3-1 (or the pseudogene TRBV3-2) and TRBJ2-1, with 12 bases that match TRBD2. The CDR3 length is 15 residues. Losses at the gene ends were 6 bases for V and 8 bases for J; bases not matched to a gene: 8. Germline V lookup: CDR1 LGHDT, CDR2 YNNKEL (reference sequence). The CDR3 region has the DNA TGTGCCAGCAGTCTCCTAGCGGGGGGGTCAGATGAGCAGTTCTTC. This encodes CASSLLAGGSDEQFF.

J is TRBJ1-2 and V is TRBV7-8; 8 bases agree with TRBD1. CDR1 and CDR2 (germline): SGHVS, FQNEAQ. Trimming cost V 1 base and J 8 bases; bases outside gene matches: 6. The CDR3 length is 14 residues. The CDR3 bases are TGTGCCAGCAGCTTAGGCGCCAGGGGGCTCGGCTACACCTTC. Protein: CASSLGARGLGYTF.

The CDR3 DNA is TGTGCCAGCAGCTTCGGAGAAGAGACCCAGTACTTC. Its translation: CASSFGEETQYF. The chain links TRBV7-2 to TRBJ2-5, with D uncertain. Germline V gene lookup returns CDR1 SGHTA and CDR2 FQGNSA. This CDR3 contains 12 residues. V lost 3 bases, J lost 3 bases, and 5 bases lay in between.

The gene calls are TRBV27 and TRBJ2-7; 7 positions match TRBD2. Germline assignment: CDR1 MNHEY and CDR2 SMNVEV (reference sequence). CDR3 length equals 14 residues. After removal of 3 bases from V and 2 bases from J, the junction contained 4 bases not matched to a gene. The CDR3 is CASSLRGGTYEQYF. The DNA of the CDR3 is TGTGCCAGCAGTTTGCGGGGAGGGACCTACGAGCAGTACTTC.

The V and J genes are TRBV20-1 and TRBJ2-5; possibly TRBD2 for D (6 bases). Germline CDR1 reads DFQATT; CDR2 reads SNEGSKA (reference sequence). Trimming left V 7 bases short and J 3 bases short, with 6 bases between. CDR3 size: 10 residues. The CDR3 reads CSGEEETQYF. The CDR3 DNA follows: TGCAGTGGGGAGGAAGAGACCCAGTACTTC.

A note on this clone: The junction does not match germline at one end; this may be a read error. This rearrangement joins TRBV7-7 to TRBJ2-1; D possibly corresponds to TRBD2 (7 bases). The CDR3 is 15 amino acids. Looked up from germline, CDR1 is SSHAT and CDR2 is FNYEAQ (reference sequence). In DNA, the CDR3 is TGTGCTAGCAGCTCGGGGGGCAGGGCGGACAATGAGCAGTTCTTC. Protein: CASSSGGRADNEQFF.

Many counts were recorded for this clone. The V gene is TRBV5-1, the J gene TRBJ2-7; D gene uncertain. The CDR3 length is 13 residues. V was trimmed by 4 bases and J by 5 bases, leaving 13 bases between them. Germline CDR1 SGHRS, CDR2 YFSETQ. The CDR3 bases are TGCGCCAGCAGCACCAGAATAGCCGACGAGCAGTACTTC. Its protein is CASSTRIADEQYF.

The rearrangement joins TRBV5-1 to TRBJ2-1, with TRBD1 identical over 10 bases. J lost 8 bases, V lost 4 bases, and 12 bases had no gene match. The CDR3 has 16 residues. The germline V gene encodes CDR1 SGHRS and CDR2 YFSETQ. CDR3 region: CASSREPGQGFDEQFF. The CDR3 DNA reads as TGCGCCAGCAGCCGTGAACCGGGACAGGGGTTTGATGAGCAGTTCTTC.

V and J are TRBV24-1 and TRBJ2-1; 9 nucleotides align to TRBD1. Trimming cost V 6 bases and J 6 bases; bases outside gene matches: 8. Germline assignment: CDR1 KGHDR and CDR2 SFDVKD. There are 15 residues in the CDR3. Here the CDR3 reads CATSPGDRALNEQFF. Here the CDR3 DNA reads TGTGCCACCAGTCCGGGGGACAGGGCCCTCAATGAGCAGTTCTTC.

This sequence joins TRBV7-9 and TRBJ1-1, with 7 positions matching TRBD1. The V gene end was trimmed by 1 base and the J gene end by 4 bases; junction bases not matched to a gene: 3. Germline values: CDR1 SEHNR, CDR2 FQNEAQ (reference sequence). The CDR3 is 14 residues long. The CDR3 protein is CASSLEGAVTEAFF. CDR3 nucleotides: TGTGCCAGCAGCTTAGAGGGGGCGGTCACTGAAGCTTTCTTT.

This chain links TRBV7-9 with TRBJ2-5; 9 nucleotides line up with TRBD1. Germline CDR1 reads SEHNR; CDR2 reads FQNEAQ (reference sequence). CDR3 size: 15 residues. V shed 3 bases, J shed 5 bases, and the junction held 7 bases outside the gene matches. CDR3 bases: TGTGCCAGCAGCTTTAGGAACAGGGGGCGGGAGACCCAGTACTTC. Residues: CASSFRNRGRETQYF.

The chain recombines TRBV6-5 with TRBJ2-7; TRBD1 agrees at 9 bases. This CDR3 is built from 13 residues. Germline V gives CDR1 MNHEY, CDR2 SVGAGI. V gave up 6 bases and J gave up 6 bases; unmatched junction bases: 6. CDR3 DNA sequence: TGTGCCAGCAGCCAAGGGACAGGGCCCGAGCAGTACTTC. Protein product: CASSQGTGPEQYF.

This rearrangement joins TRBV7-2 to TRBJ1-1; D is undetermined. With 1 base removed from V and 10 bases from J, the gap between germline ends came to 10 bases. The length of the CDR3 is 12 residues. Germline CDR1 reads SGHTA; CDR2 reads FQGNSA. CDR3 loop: CASSLGSRGAFF. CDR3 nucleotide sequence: TGTGCCAGCAGCTTAGGCAGCCGGGGAGCTTTCTTT. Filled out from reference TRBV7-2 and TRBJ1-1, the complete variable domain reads GAGVSQSPSNKVTEKGKDVELRCDPISGHTALYWYRQSLGQGLEFLIYFQGNSAPDKSGLPSDRFSAERTGGSVSTLTIQRTQQEDSAVYLCASSLGSRGAFFGQGTRLTVV.

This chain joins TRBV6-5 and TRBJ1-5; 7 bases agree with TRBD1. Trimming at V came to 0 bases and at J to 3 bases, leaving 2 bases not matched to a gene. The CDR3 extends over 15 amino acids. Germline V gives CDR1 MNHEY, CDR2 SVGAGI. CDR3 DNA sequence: TGTGCCAGCAGTTACTCGACAGGGATCAATCAGCCCCAGCATTTT. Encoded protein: CASSYSTGINQPQHF.

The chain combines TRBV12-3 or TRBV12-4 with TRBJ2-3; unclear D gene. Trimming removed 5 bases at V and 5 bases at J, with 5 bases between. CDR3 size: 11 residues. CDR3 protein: CASSRVDTQYF. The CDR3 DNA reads TGTGCCAGCAGTCGAGTAGATACGCAGTATTTT.

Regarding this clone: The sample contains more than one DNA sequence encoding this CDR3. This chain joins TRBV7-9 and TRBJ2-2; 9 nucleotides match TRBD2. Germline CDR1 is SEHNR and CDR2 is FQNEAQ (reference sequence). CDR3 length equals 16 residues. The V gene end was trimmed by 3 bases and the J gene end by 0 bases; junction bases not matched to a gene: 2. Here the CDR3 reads CASSFERGANTGELFF. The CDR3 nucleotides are TGTGCCAGCAGCTTTGAGCGGGGGGCGAACACCGGGGAGCTGTTTTTT.